This T cell receptor beta chain was identified during a study of shared clonotypes between healthy human individuals. Study as a whole: Donors consisted of two women and a few men between 18 and 49. Per-donor plates numbered three CD4 naive, three CD4 memory, two CD8 naive and one CD8 memory. Whole-study findings and limits: Rarefaction revealed incomplete sorted-subset sequencing despite large depth.

Germline CDR1 SGHVS, CDR2 FNYEAQ. Unmatched junction bases numbered 5, after V lost 7 bases and J lost 6 bases. CDR3 length: 13 amino acids. Assay: immunoSEQ multiplex PCR; the TCRdb copy retains only in-frame clones and omits some. This sample has 2 million to 2.5 million clones, with approximately 93% found just once. Points on this clone: Its target is not known.

This clonotype originated in a man aged 18 to 30 in good health. Some clones in this sample may be carry-over from other donors' samples. The chain couples TRBV7-6 to TRBJ1-1; TRBD1 agrees at 10 bases. Material: naive CD4+ T cells from PBMCs. The sample's subset: CD45RA+ positively selected. The CDR3 is CASTPGQGPEAFF. The CDR3 coding sequence is TGTGCCAGCACTCCGGGACAGGGGCCTGAAGCTTTCTTT.